The 17 T cell receptor beta chains reported below all come from one sample, sequenced in a study of blood T cell repertoires in COVID-19. The protocol was immunoSEQ multiplex PCR, while the TCRdb copy is restricted to in-frame clones and leaves out a portion. The repertoire holds hundreds of thousands of clones, with roughly 90% as singletons. The sequenced material came from peripheral blood. The receptors shown here come from a woman between 40 and 55 years old who had recovered from COVID-19.

This clone was seen only a few times. V usage is TRBV14 and J usage is TRBJ1-2; tentatively, D is TRBD1 (6 bases). CDR1 and CDR2 (germline): SGHDN, FVKESK. The CDR3 runs 13 residues. The V gene lost 4 bases and the J gene lost 2 bases, with 8 bases spanning the gap. The CDR3 is CASSPGQNYGYTF. DNA for the CDR3: TGTGCCAGCAGCCCGGGACAAAACTATGGCTACACCTTC.

The chain links TRBV5-4 to TRBJ2-1, with TRBD2 identical over 9 bases. Germline lookup yields CDR1 SGHNT and CDR2 YYREEE (reference sequence). The CDR3 has 15 amino acids. The V gene end was trimmed by 4 bases and the J gene end by 0 bases; junction bases not matched to a gene: 2. The CDR3 nucleotides read TGTGCCAGCAGCCGACTAGCGGACTCCTACAATGAGCAGTTCTTC. This sequence encodes CASSRLADSYNEQFF.

The chain carries TRBV29-1 and TRBJ1-2, with unresolved D. The CDR3 contains 14 residues. The V end was cut by 0 bases, the J end by 2 bases, with 10 bases between. Germline V gene data show CDR1 as SQVTM and CDR2 as ANQGSEA. The CDR3 sequence: CSVEDLARNYGYTF. DNA for the CDR3: TGCAGCGTTGAAGATCTGGCAAGAAACTATGGCTACACCTTC.

With respect to this clone: Other DNA sequences of this sample code for an identical CDR3. V gene TRBV6-1 combines with J gene TRBJ2-5; 8 positions match TRBD1. The CDR3 covers 15 residues. Trimming at V came to 3 bases and at J to 5 bases, leaving 8 bases not matched to a gene. Looked up from germline, CDR1 is MNHNS and CDR2 is SASEGT. CDR3 loop: CASSDGQGRRETQYF. The CDR3 coding sequence is TGTGCCAGCAGTGACGGACAGGGACGAAGGGAGACCCAGTACTTC.

The chain recombines TRBV5-1 with TRBJ1-2; D is unresolved. This CDR3 contains 13 residues. V lost 0 bases, J lost 4 bases, and 7 bases lay in between. The germline gives CDR1 SGHRS, CDR2 YFSETQ. The CDR3 protein is CASSLEHLYGYTF. The CDR3 DNA reads as TGCGCCAGCAGCTTGGAACATCTCTATGGCTACACCTTC.

As concerns this clone: No conserved phenylalanine or tryptophan ends this CDR3, so it is likely a read error. No DNA is shown, since the ends of the CDR3 on it are uncertain; the CDR3 is the one TCRdb lists. This sequence joins TRBV2 and TRBJ1-2; the table's TRBD1 call for D was not verified on the DNA. Germline CDR1 and CDR2: SNHLY and FYNNEI. The CDR3 spans 11 residues, counting both ends. The CDR3 reads CASSADRVKRV.

The chain carries TRBV5-4 and TRBJ2-1; D may be TRBD2 (6 bases). The germline V gene has CDR1 SGHNT and CDR2 YYREEE (reference sequence). V was shortened by 4 bases and J by 7 bases, with 21 bases between the two germline ends. The CDR3 length is 16 residues. CDR3 nucleotide sequence: TGTGCCAGCAGCGGAAACCTCGGGAGCTTAGTGAATGAGCAGTTCTTC. It is translated as CASSGNLGSLVNEQFF.

The chain couples TRBV24-1 to TRBJ2-3; 7 bases line up with TRBD2. In germline, CDR1 is KGHDR, CDR2 SFDVKD. This CDR3 is built from 14 residues. Trimming at V came to 5 bases and at J to 0 bases, leaving 1 base not matched to a gene. The CDR3: CATSGAGSTDTQYF. The CDR3 DNA follows: TGTGCCACCAGTGGAGCGGGGAGCACAGATACGCAGTATTTT.

J is TRBJ2-3 and V is TRBV7-9; TRBD2 matches 9 bases. V lost 3 bases to trimming and J lost 6 bases; unmatched junction nucleotides: 4. This CDR3 spans 14 amino acids. Germline loops: CDR1 SEHNR, CDR2 FQNEAQ (reference sequence). Here the CDR3 DNA reads TGTGCCAGCAGCTTTAGCGGGAGAGGGGATACGCAGTATTTT. It yields the protein CASSFSGRGDTQYF. The whole variable domain, filled in from reference TRBV7-9 and TRBJ2-3, reads DTGVSQNPRHKITKRGQNVTFRCDPISEHNRLYWYRQTLGQGPEFLTYFQNEAQLEKSRLLSDRFSAERPKGSFSTLEIQRTEQGDSAMYLCASSFSGRGDTQYFGPGTRLTVL.

This clone appeared once. The chain recombines TRBV7-9 with TRBJ2-1; D might be TRBD1 (7 bases). Per the germline V gene, CDR1 is SEHNR and CDR2 is FQNEAQ (reference sequence). The CDR3 has 15 amino acids. Between the trimmed V and J ends, which lost 2 bases and 4 bases, there was a span of 12 bases. DNA for the CDR3: TGTGCCAGCAGCTTATGGCAGGGGGGTTACAATGAGCAGTTCTTC. It translates to CASSLWQGGYNEQFF. Together with reference TRBV7-9 and TRBJ2-1, the CDR3 gives the full variable domain: DTGVSQNPRHKITKRGQNVTFRCDPISEHNRLYWYRQTLGQGPEFLTYFQNEAQLEKSRLLSDRFSAERPKGSFSTLEIQRTEQGDSAMYLCASSLWQGGYNEQFFGPGTRLTVL.

CDR3 sequence: CASRGDRVGNQPQHF. Written as DNA, the CDR3 is TGTGCCAGCAGGGGGGACAGGGTTGGCAATCAGCCCCAGCATTTT. The rearrangement links TRBV2 to TRBJ1-5; TRBD1 aligns across 9 bases. The V segment lost 6 bases and the J segment 2 bases; nucleotides outside the gene matches: 5. The germline gives CDR1 SNHLY, CDR2 FYNNEI. The CDR3 covers 15 residues.

This clone was counted a few times. This chain uses TRBV6-4 with TRBJ1-6; D unresolved. CDR3 length: 14 residues. Trimming pared 2 bases from V and 2 bases from J, leaving 4 bases between. Per the germline V gene, CDR1 is MRHNA and CDR2 is SNTAGT. CDR3 region: CASSDEAYNSPLHF. For the CDR3, the DNA is TGTGCCAGCAGTGACGAGGCCTATAATTCACCCCTCCACTTT.

The chain has TRBV7-8 and TRBJ2-7, with 10 nucleotides matching TRBD2. Germline V lookup: CDR1 SGHVS, CDR2 FQNEAQ. V gave up 5 bases and J gave up 0 bases; unmatched junction bases: 7. There are 16 residues in the CDR3. The CDR3 sequence: CASSTQRGGSSYEQYF. CDR3 sequence (DNA): TGTGCCAGCAGCACCCAGCGGGGGGGGAGCTCCTACGAGCAGTACTTC.

The J gene is TRBJ2-3, the V gene TRBV14; 9 bases are shared with TRBD1. The CDR3 spans 17 residues. Germline lookup yields CDR1 SGHDN and CDR2 FVKESK. The J segment lost 3 bases and the V segment lost 5 bases, leaving 12 bases of the junction unmatched. The chain's CDR3 is CASSKVGATGGTDTQYF. The CDR3 DNA follows: TGTGCCAGCAGCAAAGTAGGGGCGACAGGGGGTACAGATACGCAGTATTTT.

V usage is TRBV7-6 and J usage is TRBJ2-6; D possibly corresponds to TRBD1 (7 bases). The germline V gene has CDR1 SGHVS and CDR2 FNYEAQ. The CDR3 length is 17 residues. V was clipped by 3 bases and J by 0 bases, with 12 bases between them. CDR3 bases: TGTGCCAGCAGCTTGCAGGGGGGACTCTCTGGGGCCAACGTCCTGACTTTC. It is translated as CASSLQGGLSGANVLTF.

This clone was detected once. The V gene is TRBV6-6, the J gene TRBJ1-4, with a possible D match to TRBD1 (5 bases). V was cut by 4 bases and J by 4 bases, with 13 bases left in between. The germline gives CDR1 MNHNY, CDR2 SVGAGI (reference sequence). The CDR3 totals 15 residues. The CDR3 nucleotides read TGTGCCAGCAGTTCACGGGGGGGGAATAATGAAAAACTGTTTTTT. This sequence encodes CASSSRGGNNEKLFF.

The CDR3 loop reads CASSPPAYAASGNTIYF. The CDR3 bases are TGTGCCAGCTCACCACCGGCTTACGCTGCCTCTGGAAACACCATATATTTT. The V gene is TRBV18, the J gene TRBJ1-3; no firm D call. The CDR3 is made up of 17 amino acids. Germline V gene lookup returns CDR1 KGHSH and CDR2 LQKENI. V shed 0 bases and J shed 0 bases, with 12 bases lying between them.